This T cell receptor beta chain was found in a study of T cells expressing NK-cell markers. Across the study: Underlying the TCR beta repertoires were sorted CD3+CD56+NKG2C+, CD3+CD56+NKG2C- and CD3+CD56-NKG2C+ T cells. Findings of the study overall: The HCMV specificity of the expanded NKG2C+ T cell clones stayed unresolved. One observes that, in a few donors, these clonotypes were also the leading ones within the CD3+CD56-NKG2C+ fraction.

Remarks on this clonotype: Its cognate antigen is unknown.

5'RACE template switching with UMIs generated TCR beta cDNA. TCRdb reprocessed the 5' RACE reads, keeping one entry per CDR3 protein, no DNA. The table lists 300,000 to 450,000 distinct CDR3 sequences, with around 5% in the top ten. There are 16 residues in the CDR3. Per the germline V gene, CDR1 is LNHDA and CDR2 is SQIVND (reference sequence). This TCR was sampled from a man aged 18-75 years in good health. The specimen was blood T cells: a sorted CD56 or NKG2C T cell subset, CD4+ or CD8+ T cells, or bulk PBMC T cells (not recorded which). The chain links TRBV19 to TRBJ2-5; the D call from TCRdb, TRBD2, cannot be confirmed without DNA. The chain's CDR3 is CASSISLAGPEETQYF. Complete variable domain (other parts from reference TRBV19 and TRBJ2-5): DGGITQSPKYLFRKEGQNVTLSCEQNLNHDAMYWYRQDPGQGLRLIYYSQIVNDFQKGDIAEGYSVSREKKESFPLTVTSAQKNPTAFYLCASSISLAGPEETQYFGPGTRLLVL.